This TCR beta chain is drawn from a study of blood T cell repertoires in COVID-19. Sequenced by immunoSEQ multiplex PCR; TCRdb stores in-frame clones only, minus some. The sample includes 350,000 to 400,000 clones, around 87% of them seen just once. Trimming shortened V by 2 bases and J by 10 bases, and 9 bases separated the two germline ends. Germline CDR1 and CDR2: SGHTA and FQGTGA. The CDR3 spans 13 residues. This sequence joins TRBV7-3 and TRBJ1-6; TRBD1 is a possible D gene (5 bases). The specimen was PBMCs or T cells enriched from blood (not recorded which). The receptor was isolated from a man aged 35 to 55 in a cohort exposed to, infected with or recovered from COVID-19 (not recorded which). This CDR3 reads CASSLWRDSPLHF. CDR3 DNA: TGTGCCAGCAGCTTATGGAGGGACTCACCCCTCCACTTT.